Listed below are T cell receptor beta chains from one sample, sequenced in a study of long-term antiretroviral therapy in people with HIV. Some clones are missing from TCRdb's copy, which holds only in-frame ones; the method was immunoSEQ multiplex PCR. The sample holds about 32,000 clones, around 94% seen once. Here the sequenced sample was unsorted PBMCs, taken 4.1 years after starting antiretroviral therapy. The source is a woman aged 50 to 60 with HIV. The CDR3 runs from the conserved cysteine through the conserved F or W. The order of the fields is clone size, J gene, D gene, V gene, CDR3 protein, CDR3 DNA. The D gene is left open where the match is weak. Rows may omit the clone size; those that give it use once, few, many or a size class.

.,TRBJ2-3,.,TRBV11-3,CASSLTASTDTQYF,TGTGCCAGCAGCTTAACGGCCAGCACAGATACGCAGTATTTT
.,TRBJ1-1,.,TRBV5-1,CASSPGTLGVAFF,TGCGCCAGCAGCCCCGGGACTTTAGGTGTGGCTTTCTTT
.,TRBJ2-3,TRBD2,TRBV4-1,CASSQHGLAGGTDTQYF,TGCGCCAGCAGCCAACATGGACTAGCGGGGGGGACAGATACGCAGTATTTT
.,TRBJ1-5,.,TRBV7-2,CASSLGGINQPQHF,TGTGCCAGCAGCTTAGGGGGGATCAATCAGCCCCAGCATTTT
.,TRBJ2-7,.,TRBV29-1,CSVRALREQYF,TGCAGCGTTCGGGCGCTTCGGGAGCAGTACTTC
.,TRBJ2-5,TRBD2,TRBV11-2,CASSLGRLAETQYF,TGTGCCAGCAGCTTAGGGCGACTAGCGGAGACCCAGTACTTC
.,TRBJ1-1,.,TRBV6-5,CASSPGGALNTEAFF,TGTGCCAGCAGTCCTGGCGGGGCCTTGAACACTGAAGCTTTCTTT
.,TRBJ1-2,.,TRBV10-3,CAISEEAGANYGYTF,TGTGCCATCAGTGAGGAGGCAGGAGCTAACTATGGCTACACCTTC
.,TRBJ1-5,TRBD1,TRBV27,CASSWTGGNQPQHF,TGTGCCAGCAGTTGGACAGGGGGCAATCAGCCCCAGCATTTT
.,TRBJ2-1,.,TRBV4-1,CASSQQRGEQFF,TGCGCCAGCAGCCAACAACGGGGGGAGCAGTTCTTC
once,TRBJ2-1,.,TRBV2,CASSEALFPPFF,TGTGCCAGCAGTGAAGCGCTTTTCCCCCCGTTCTTC
.,TRBJ1-5,.,TRBV2,CASSEGGSRQPQHF,TGTGCCAGCAGTGAAGGGGGGTCCCGTCAGCCCCAGCATTTT
.,TRBJ2-1,TRBD2,TRBV29-1,CSAAAGGRAYNEQFF,TGCAGCGCTGCTGCGGGGGGCCGGGCCTACAATGAGCAGTTCTTC
.,TRBJ2-3,TRBD2,TRBV4-2,CASSQDLAGGPRDTQYF,TGTGCCAGCAGCCAAGATCTAGCGGGGGGGCCGAGAGATACGCAGTATTTT
.,TRBJ2-2,.,TRBV9,CASSGTYTGELFF,TGTGCCAGCAGCGGGACCTACACCGGGGAGCTGTTTTTT
.,TRBJ2-5,.,TRBV5-1,CASSSDRETQYF,TGCGCCAGCAGCTCAGATAGGGAGACCCAGTACTTC
.,TRBJ1-4,TRBD1,TRBV5-1,CASSLGTGAKNEKLFF,TGCGCCAGCAGCCTCGGGACAGGGGCTAAAAATGAAAAACTGTTTTTT
.,TRBJ1-1,.,TRBV6-1,CASSRGTMNTEAFF,TGTGCCAGCAGCAGGGGAACGATGAACACTGAAGCTTTCTTT
.,TRBJ2-7,TRBD1,TRBV27,CASSFRQGLGEQYF,TGTGCCAGCAGTTTCCGACAGGGGCTGGGCGAGCAGTACTTC
.,TRBJ1-4,.,TRBV7-9,CASTGDVRQGGGKLFF,TGTGCCAGCACGGGGGACGTACGGCAGGGTGGCGGAAAACTGTTTTTT
once,TRBJ1-2,.,TRBV30,CAWNDGEYGYTF,TGTGCCTGGAATGACGGAGAGTATGGCTACACCTTC
.,TRBJ2-3,.,TRBV19,CASSIDPLAAATDTQYF,TGTGCCAGTAGTATAGATCCGCTAGCAGCCGCCACAGATACGCAGTATTTT
.,TRBJ1-5,TRBD1,TRBV5-1,CASSLEGAGQPQHF,TGCGCCAGCAGCTTGGAGGGGGCTGGCCAGCCCCAGCATTTT
.,TRBJ2-5,.,TRBV6-5,CASSYLREIETQYF,TGTGCCAGCAGTTACTTACGGGAAATAGAGACCCAGTACTTC
.,TRBJ2-2,.,TRBV11-2,CASSLFNTGELFF,TGTGCCAGCAGCTTATTTAACACCGGGGAGCTGTTTTTT
.,TRBJ1-6,.,TRBV19,CASSESSYNSPLHF,TGTGCCAGTAGTGAAAGCTCCTATAATTCACCCCTCCACTTT
.,TRBJ2-3,.,TRBV9,CASSEFGSTDTQYF,TGTGCCAGCAGCGAATTCGGGAGCACAGATACGCAGTATTTT
few,TRBJ2-1,.,TRBV30,CAGSYEQFF,TGTGCCGGTTCTTATGAGCAGTTCTTC
.,TRBJ1-1,.,TRBV14,CASSQVFRGFTEAFF,TGTGCCAGCAGCCAAGTCTTCAGGGGCTTCACTGAAGCTTTCTTT